A selection of T cell receptor beta chains follows, all from one sample in a study of high-grade serous ovarian cancer treatment subgroups. The data were produced by immunoSEQ multiplex PCR, yet TCRdb's version contains in-frame clones alone and is incomplete. This table has 1,500 to 2,000 clones, about 70% appearing once. Sequencing input: tumor tissue. The receptors here all came from a human donor with high-grade serous ovarian cancer. CDR3s include the opening cysteine and the closing phenylalanine or tryptophan. The D gene is left open where the match is weak. Clone size is not always given. Where it is, it says once, few, many or a class for expanded clones.

cdr3_nt: TGTGCCACCAGCGGAACACCAATAGACAGGGGGCTTCTGGCGGACACTGAAGCTTTCTTT
cdr3_aa: CATSGTPIDRGLLADTEAFF
clone_size: .
v_call: TRBV15
j_call: TRBJ1-1
d_call: TRBD1

cdr3_nt: TGTGCCAGCAGCGTAATGGGGGGGGTAGAGACCCAGTACTTC
cdr3_aa: CASSVMGGVETQYF
clone_size: once
v_call: TRBV9
j_call: TRBJ2-5
d_call: TRBD2

cdr3_nt: TGCGCCAGCAGCTTGGAAATGCTAGCGGGAGGGCCCAATGAGCAGTTCTTC
cdr3_aa: CASSLEMLAGGPNEQFF
clone_size: once
v_call: TRBV5-1
j_call: TRBJ2-1
d_call: TRBD2

cdr3_nt: TGTGCCAGCAGCTCACCGGGACGCTTCTACGAGCAGTACTTC
cdr3_aa: CASSSPGRFYEQYF
clone_size: .
v_call: TRBV5-6
j_call: TRBJ2-7
d_call: .

cdr3_nt: TGTGCCAGCAGCCAAGGACTAGCGAACACAGATACGCAGTATTTT
cdr3_aa: CASSQGLANTDTQYF
clone_size: .
v_call: TRBV14
j_call: TRBJ2-3
d_call: TRBD2

cdr3_nt: TGTGCCAGCAGCTTGACTAGCGGGAGGGCCGGCGGGGAGCTGTTTTTT
cdr3_aa: CASSLTSGRAGGELFF
clone_size: once
v_call: TRBV7-2
j_call: TRBJ2-2
d_call: TRBD2

cdr3_nt: TGTGCCAGCCCCTTTTCGGCTAGCGGGGCCTACTACGAGCAGTACTTC
cdr3_aa: CASPFSASGAYYEQYF
clone_size: .
v_call: TRBV7-6
j_call: TRBJ2-7
d_call: TRBD2

cdr3_nt: TGTGCCACCAGCAGAGGTGCGGAAGCCACGGAGACCCAGTACTTC
cdr3_aa: CATSRGAEATETQYF
clone_size: once
v_call: TRBV15
j_call: TRBJ2-5
d_call: .

cdr3_nt: TGTGCCAGTAGGCGCGCCGGGACAGGGCCCATGAACACTGAAGCTTTCTTT
cdr3_aa: CASRRAGTGPMNTEAFF
clone_size: .
v_call: TRBV19
j_call: TRBJ1-1
d_call: TRBD1

cdr3_nt: TGTGCCACCAGCAGAGAGCCTACAGGGGGTCAGCCCCAGCATTTT
cdr3_aa: CATSREPTGGQPQHF
clone_size: .
v_call: TRBV15
j_call: TRBJ1-5
d_call: TRBD1

cdr3_nt: TGTGCCAGCAGTTCCTCAATTGCAGGGGGCAATCAGCCCCAGCATTTT
cdr3_aa: CASSSSIAGGNQPQHF
clone_size: .
v_call: TRBV6-5
j_call: TRBJ1-5
d_call: .

cdr3_nt: TGTGCCAGCAGCCTACAGGGGGGATCCTACAATGAGCAGTTCTTC
cdr3_aa: CASSLQGGSYNEQFF
clone_size: .
v_call: TRBV4-2
j_call: TRBJ2-1
d_call: TRBD1

cdr3_nt: TGTGCCAGCAGCCTCTGGAATGGGGACACCTCTGGGGCCAACGTCCTGACTTTC
cdr3_aa: CASSLWNGDTSGANVLTF
clone_size: .
v_call: TRBV11-3
j_call: TRBJ2-6
d_call: .

cdr3_nt: TGTGCCAGCAGCTTAGAGTGGGGTAGCAATCAGCCCCAGCATTTT
cdr3_aa: CASSLEWGSNQPQHF
clone_size: .
v_call: TRBV7-9
j_call: TRBJ1-5
d_call: .

cdr3_nt: TGTGCCAGCAGCTTAGGAGGGGCCCTCCAGGGCGAGCAGTACTTC
cdr3_aa: CASSLGGALQGEQYF
clone_size: .
v_call: TRBV11-2
j_call: TRBJ2-7
d_call: .

cdr3_nt: TGTGCCAGCAGCTCGACACAGGGGGTGGGCGAAAAACTGTTTTTT
cdr3_aa: CASSSTQGVGEKLFF
clone_size: .
v_call: TRBV7-2
j_call: TRBJ1-4
d_call: TRBD1

cdr3_nt: TGCAGTGCTGGACTAAATGAGCAGTTCTTC
cdr3_aa: CSAGLNEQFF
clone_size: few
v_call: TRBV20-1
j_call: TRBJ2-1
d_call: .